The 16 T cell receptor beta chains below were found in one sample sequenced in a study of blood T cells in healthy people across ages. Using a J-beta primer mix together with a sample-barcoded 5' primer, a second PCR was run for roughly 6 to 11 cycles. TCRdb reanalysed the 5' RACE reads using MiXCR and keeps one entry per CDR3 protein. The sample lists about 670,000 distinct CDR3 sequences; more than 45% were seen once. The sequenced sample was blood. All receptors come from a woman of 80 years or more in good health.

On this clonotype: A much larger clone differs by one base, so this may be a read error. The chain joins TRBV29-1 to TRBJ2-5; the D gene is possibly TRBD1 (6 bases). Trimming pared 5 bases from V and 2 bases from J, leaving 9 bases between. The CDR3 spans 12 residues. Germline V gene data show CDR1 as SQVTM and CDR2 as ANQGSEA. The CDR3 region has the DNA TGCAGCGTTACAGGGAGTCAAGAGACCCAGTACTTC. Protein product: CSVTGSQETQYF.

Comments on this clonotype: This may stem from a read error, because a much larger clone lies one nucleotide away. V is TRBV20-1 and J is TRBJ2-5; weak D call: TRBD2 (5 bases). CDR1 DFQATT and CDR2 SNEGSKA come from the germline V gene (reference sequence). The germline V and J ends were trimmed by 4 bases and 9 bases, with 21 bases remaining between them. The CDR3 sequence is 14 residues long. For the CDR3, the DNA is TGCAGTGCTACTAGAGCCGGGCTAGAGGAGGCCCAGTACTTC. Protein: CSATRAGLEEAQYF.

A remark on this clonotype: At one end, the junction sequence differs from germline, possibly due to a read error. The rearrangement uses TRBV4-1 and TRBJ1-1; no definite D call. CDR3 length: 16 amino acids. CDR1 MGHRA and CDR2 YSYEKL come from the germline V gene. CDR3 in DNA: TGTGCCAGCAGCCAAGAAGGAGTACAGACGAACACTGAAGCTTTCTTT. It codes for CASSQEGVQTNTEAFF.

This clonotype was counted many times. The V call is TRBV12-3 or TRBV12-4, the J call TRBJ1-2, with D unresolved. The length of the CDR3 is 13 residues. With 3 bases removed from V and 5 bases from J, the gap between germline ends came to 10 bases. In nucleotides, the CDR3 is TGTGCCAGCAGTTTTGACATAACATATGGCTACACCTTC. Translating gives CASSFDITYGYTF.

This clonotype was recorded a few times. A much larger clone lies one base from this, so it may be a read error. V is TRBV24-1 and J is TRBJ2-1; 10 bases are a match to TRBD2. The CDR3 runs 19 residues. Germline CDR1 KGHDR, CDR2 SFDVKD. CDR3 bases: TGTGCCACCAGTGATTTGGGGTCAGCGGGGGGGCCCTCCTACAGTGAGCAGTTCTTC. This gives the protein CATSDLGSAGGPSYSEQFF.

The chain employs TRBV6-5 and TRBJ2-3; 7 bases match TRBD2. Germline V gives CDR1 MNHEY, CDR2 SVGAGI. Trimming took 3 bases from V and 5 from J; bases not matched to a gene: 2. This CDR3 comprises 13 residues. In DNA, the CDR3 is TGTGCCAGCAGTTATGGGGGGGTAGATACGCAGTATTTT. Translated: CASSYGGVDTQYF.

The gene calls are TRBV7-8 and TRBJ2-7, with D possibly matching TRBD1 (5 bases). This CDR3 is 13 amino acids long. CDR1 SGHVS and CDR2 FQNEAQ come from the germline V gene. V was trimmed by 6 bases and J by 1 base, leaving 10 bases between them. The CDR3 is CASRADTSYEQYF. DNA for the CDR3: TGTGCCAGCAGGGCGGACACGTCCTACGAGCAGTACTTC. Complete variable domain (other parts from reference TRBV7-8 and TRBJ2-7): GAGVSQSPRYKVAKRGQDVALRCDPISGHVSLFWYQQALGQGPEFLTYFQNEAQLDKSGLPSDRFFAERPEGSVSTLKIQRTQQEDSAVYLCASRADTSYEQYFGPGTRLTVT.

V gene TRBV14 combines with J gene TRBJ2-5, with 14 bases that match TRBD2. The J call could be wrong; TRBJ2-7 is a better fit for the DNA end. The CDR3 has 16 amino acids. Germline V gene sequence: CDR1 SGHDN, CDR2 FVKESK. The CDR3 DNA reads as TGTGCCAGCAGCCCCCGGGGACTAGCGGGAGTCGTCGAGCAGTACTTC. Translation gives CASSPRGLAGVVEQYF.

This clonotype showed up just a few times. The chain has TRBV20-1 and TRBJ1-5; tentatively, D is TRBD1 (5 bases). Trimming shortened V by 6 bases and J by 7 bases, and 16 bases separated the two germline ends. The CDR3 sequence is 13 residues long. Looked up from germline, CDR1 is DFQATT and CDR2 is SNEGSKA (reference sequence). CDR3 sequence reads: CSAPRQGGQPQHF. CDR3 bases: TGCAGTGCCCCCCGGCAGGGTGGGCAGCCCCAGCATTTT.

This clonotype occurred many times. The CDR3 bases are TGTGCCAGCAGATTCGGACAGGGCTACGAGCAGTACTTC. Amino acid sequence: CASRFGQGYEQYF. This sequence joins TRBV28 and TRBJ2-7, with TRBD1 matching over 8 bases. In germline, CDR1 is MDHEN, CDR2 SYDVKM. The J segment lost 3 bases and the V segment lost 6 bases, leaving 4 bases of the junction unmatched. This CDR3 is 13 amino acids long.

The rearrangement joins TRBV9 to TRBJ2-1; 7 nucleotides line up with TRBD2. The J segment lost 10 bases and the V segment lost 2 bases, leaving 9 bases of the junction unmatched. The CDR3 contains 14 residues. Germline loops: CDR1 SGDLS, CDR2 YYNGEE. The CDR3 sequence: CASSVEAGPYEQFF. The CDR3 region has the DNA TGTGCCAGCAGCGTTGAAGCGGGGCCCTACGAGCAGTTCTTC.

V is TRBV20-1 and J is TRBJ2-7; D gene uncertain. Germline CDR1 DFQATT, CDR2 SNEGSKA (reference sequence). V was shortened by 2 bases and J by 0 bases, with 11 bases between the two germline ends. This CDR3 is built from 14 residues. CDR3 DNA: TGCAGTGCTAGATCAAGACGTAGCTCCTACGAGCAGTACTTC. Amino acid sequence: CSARSRRSSYEQYF.

Many counts were recorded for this clonotype. The chain recombines TRBV29-1 with TRBJ2-5; 7 nucleotides match TRBD2. The CDR3 totals 13 residues. Per germline, CDR1 SQVTM and CDR2 ANQGSEA. With V trimmed by 7 bases and J by 2 bases, 7 bases remained unmatched. CDR3 loop: CSATGTTQETQYF. The CDR3 DNA follows: TGCAGCGCGACCGGGACTACACAAGAGACCCAGTACTTC.

Regarding this clonotype: Being one base from a much bigger clone, this may be a read error. The V and J genes are TRBV4-1 and TRBJ2-1; weak D call: TRBD1 (5 bases). The V and J ends lost 7 bases and 10 bases respectively, with 11 bases between them. Germline values: CDR1 MGHRA, CDR2 YSYEKL. The CDR3 covers 11 residues. The CDR3 nucleotides are TGCGCCAGCACTGCAGGGAAGGAGCAGTTCTTC. Amino acid sequence: CASTAGKEQFF.

This chain connects TRBV14 to TRBJ2-3; 9 bases agree with TRBD2. The V and J ends lost 3 bases and 7 bases, in that order; junction bases with no gene match: 11. CDR3 length: 16 residues. Germline CDR1 SGHDN, CDR2 FVKESK. The CDR3: CASSHSTSGITNTQYF. In DNA form, the CDR3 reads TGTGCCAGCAGCCATTCGACTAGCGGAATAACTAATACGCAGTATTTT. Full variable domain (rest looked up from reference TRBV14 and TRBJ2-3): EAGVTQFPSHSVIEKGQTVTLRCDPISGHDNLYWYRRVMGKEIKFLLHFVKESKQDESGMPNNRFLAERTGGTYSTLKVQPAELEDSGVYFCASSHSTSGITNTQYFGPGTRLTVL.

The V gene is TRBV10-3, the J gene TRBJ2-2; the D is unclear. The CDR3 spans 13 residues. Germline lookup yields CDR1 ENHRY and CDR2 SYGVKD. The CDR3 protein is CVSAPSPGGELFF. The CDR3 DNA reads as TGTGTCAGCGCTCCGTCTCCTGGTGGGGAGCTGTTTTTT.